This TCR beta chain was captured by sequencing in a study of blood T cell repertoires in COVID-19 (dated by TCRdb to the early 2020s). At the level of the whole study: The collaborator samples originated in the United States, Italy and Spain and spanned the acute and convalescent phases of COVID-19. The prospective study material was composed of cDNA or gDNA derived from T cells, B-cell-depleted T cells, or PBMCs. Subjects who had been exposed to COVID-19, were actively infected with it, or had recovered from it provided the deeply sampled blood TCRbeta repertoires that made up the dataset. The repertoires were made available in a free public database intended to serve as a resource for research on the immune response to SARS-CoV-2. The samples were drawn from the first 160 participants of the ongoing ImmuneRACE study and from 950 to 1,500 subjects provided by 6 global collaborators. The sample metadata nearly always contained a de-identified subject ID, COVID-19 status, age in years and sex. HLA class I and class II types, where available, came from metadata supplied by the sample provider rather than from assay-based typing.

TCRbeta CDR3 regions were amplified from genomic DNA by means of the immunoSEQ Assay, a bias-controlled multiplex PCR. Per the original workflow: The number of nucleated cells in each sample was estimated by amplification of reference gene primers within the assay. To quantify the absolute abundance of each unique TCRbeta CDR3 rearrangement, sequence reads were collapsed and filtered. Productive Simpson clonality was computed per sample as the square root of Simpson's diversity index over productive rearrangements. TCRdb limited this immuneACCESS table to in-frame rearrangements with V and J called. A share of clones is missing; checked studies link under half to unresolved V genes, and the rest is unexplained. The V and J calls and clone size are taken from that table; D and trimming were inferred from the DNA. The table for this sample lists about 120,000 clones; over 85% of them were counted only once. The leading ten clones occupy roughly 3.7% of the sample.

Inclusive of the bounding cysteine and phenylalanine, the CDR3 is 17 residues long. The DNA shown is the 51-base CDR3, in frame from base 1. According to the germline V gene, CDR1 reads SGHRS and CDR2 reads YFSETQ. Trimming takes 0 bases from V and 8 bases from J, and the germline ends sit 20 bases apart. Whole blood was collected in K2EDTA tubes by collaborating institutions according to the institutions' own protocols. Collaborator samples were shipped for TCRbeta analysis as frozen whole blood, isolated PBMCs, or DNA extracted from either sample type. This clone was seen a few times. Its antigen has not been determined. Base-call qualities are not available, and no considerably larger clone is one nucleotide away. Results the study describes overall, beyond this receptor: Clinical and demographic metadata were provided uncurated, with the amount varying by source and participant.

The chain is encoded by TRBV5-1 joined to TRBJ2-2, with a tentative D gene TRBD1 over 7 matching bases. The TCR was taken from a man over 45 with active COVID-19. The sample was peripheral blood. The DNA is as follows: TGCGCCAGCAGCTTGGGCCCCGGGACAGCGCGGGGTGGGGAGCTGTTTTTT. Its amino acids are CASSLGPGTARGGELFF.